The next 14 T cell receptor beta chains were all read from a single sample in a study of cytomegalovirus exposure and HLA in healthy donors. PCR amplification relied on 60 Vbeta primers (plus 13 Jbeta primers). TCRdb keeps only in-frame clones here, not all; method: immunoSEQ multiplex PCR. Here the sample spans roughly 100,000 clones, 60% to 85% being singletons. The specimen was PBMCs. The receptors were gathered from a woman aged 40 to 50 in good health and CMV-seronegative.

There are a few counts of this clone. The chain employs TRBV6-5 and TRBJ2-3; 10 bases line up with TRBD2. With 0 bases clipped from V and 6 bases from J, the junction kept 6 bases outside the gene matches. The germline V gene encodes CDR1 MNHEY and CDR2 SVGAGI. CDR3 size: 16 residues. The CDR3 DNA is TGTGCCAGCAGTTACTCACCCTTAGCGGGGGGCGATACGCAGTATTTT. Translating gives CASSYSPLAGGDTQYF.

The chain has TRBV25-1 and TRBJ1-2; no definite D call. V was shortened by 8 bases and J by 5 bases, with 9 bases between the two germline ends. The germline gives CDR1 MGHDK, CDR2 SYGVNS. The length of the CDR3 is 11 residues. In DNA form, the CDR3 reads TGTGCCAGCTCCCTCGGTTATGGCTACACCTTC. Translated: CASSLGYGYTF.

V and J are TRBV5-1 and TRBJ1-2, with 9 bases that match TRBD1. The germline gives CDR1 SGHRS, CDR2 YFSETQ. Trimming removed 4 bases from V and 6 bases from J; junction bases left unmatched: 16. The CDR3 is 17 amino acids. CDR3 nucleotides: TGCGCCAGCAGCCTAGTCCCGGGACAGGGAGGGGAGGATGGCTACACCTTC. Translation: CASSLVPGQGGEDGYTF.

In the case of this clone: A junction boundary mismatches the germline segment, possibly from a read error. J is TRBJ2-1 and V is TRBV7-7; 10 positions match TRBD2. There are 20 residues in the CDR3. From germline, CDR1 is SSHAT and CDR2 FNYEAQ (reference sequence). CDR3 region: CASSSETIGVSGGVANEQFF. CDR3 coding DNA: TGTGCTAGCAGCTCCGAGACGATAGGGGTCAGCGGGGGGGTAGCCAATGAGCAGTTCTTC. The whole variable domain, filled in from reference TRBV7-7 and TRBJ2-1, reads GAGVSQSPRYKVTKRGQDVTLRCDPISSHATLYWYQQALGQGPEFLTYFNYEAQPDKSGLPSDRFSAERPEGSISTLTIQRTEQRDSAMYRCASSSETIGVSGGVANEQFFGPGTRLTVL.

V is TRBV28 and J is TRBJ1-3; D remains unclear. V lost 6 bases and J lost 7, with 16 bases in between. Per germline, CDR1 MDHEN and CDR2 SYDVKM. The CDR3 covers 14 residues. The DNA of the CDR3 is TGTGCCAGCAGCGCGATCCTGGGAGCTAACACCATATATTTT. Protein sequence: CASSAILGANTIYF.

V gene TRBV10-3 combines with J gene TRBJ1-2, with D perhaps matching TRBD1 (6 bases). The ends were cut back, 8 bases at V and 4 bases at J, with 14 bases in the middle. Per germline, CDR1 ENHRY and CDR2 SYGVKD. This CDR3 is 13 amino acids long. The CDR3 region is CAIQEGVPYGYTF. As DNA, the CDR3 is TGTGCCATCCAAGAGGGGGTCCCCTATGGCTACACCTTC.

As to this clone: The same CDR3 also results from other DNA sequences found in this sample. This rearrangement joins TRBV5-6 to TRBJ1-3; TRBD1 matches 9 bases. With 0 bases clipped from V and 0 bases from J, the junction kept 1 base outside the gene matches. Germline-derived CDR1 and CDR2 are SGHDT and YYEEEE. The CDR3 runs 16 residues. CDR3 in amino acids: CASSLDRGLSGNTIYF. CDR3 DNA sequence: TGTGCCAGCAGCTTGGACAGGGGGCTCTCTGGAAACACCATATATTTT.

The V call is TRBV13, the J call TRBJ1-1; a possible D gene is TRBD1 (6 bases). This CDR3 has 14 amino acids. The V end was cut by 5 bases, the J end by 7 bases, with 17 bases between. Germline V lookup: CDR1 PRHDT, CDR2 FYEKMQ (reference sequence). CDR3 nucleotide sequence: TGTGCCAGCAGCGAGGAAGGGGAAGGGGGTGAAGCTTTCTTT. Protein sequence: CASSEEGEGGEAFF.

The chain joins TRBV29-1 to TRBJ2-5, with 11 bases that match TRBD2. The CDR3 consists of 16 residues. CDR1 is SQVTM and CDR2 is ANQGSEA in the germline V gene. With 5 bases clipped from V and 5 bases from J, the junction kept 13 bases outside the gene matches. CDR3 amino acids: CSVHWLAGGQEETQYF. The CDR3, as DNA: TGCAGCGTTCATTGGTTAGCGGGGGGGCAGGAGGAGACCCAGTACTTC.

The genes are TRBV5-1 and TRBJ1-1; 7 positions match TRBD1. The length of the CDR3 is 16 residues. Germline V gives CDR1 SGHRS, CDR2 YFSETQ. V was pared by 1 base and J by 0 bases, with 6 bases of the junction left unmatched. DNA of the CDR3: TGCGCCAGCAGCTTGTTACCCGGACAGGTGAACACTGAAGCTTTCTTT. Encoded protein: CASSLLPGQVNTEAFF.

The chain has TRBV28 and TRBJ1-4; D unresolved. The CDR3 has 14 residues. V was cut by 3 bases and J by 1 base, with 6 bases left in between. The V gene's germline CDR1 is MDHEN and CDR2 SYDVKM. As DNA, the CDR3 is TGTGCCAGCAGTTTGCCGGGAACTAATGAAAAACTGTTTTTT. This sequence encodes CASSLPGTNEKLFF.

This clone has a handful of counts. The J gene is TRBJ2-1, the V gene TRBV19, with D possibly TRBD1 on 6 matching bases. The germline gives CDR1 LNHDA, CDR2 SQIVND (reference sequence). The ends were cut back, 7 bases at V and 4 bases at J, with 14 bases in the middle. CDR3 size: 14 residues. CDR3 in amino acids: CASTSDSSYNEQFF. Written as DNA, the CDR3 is TGTGCCAGTACCTCGGACAGTAGTTACAATGAGCAGTTCTTC.

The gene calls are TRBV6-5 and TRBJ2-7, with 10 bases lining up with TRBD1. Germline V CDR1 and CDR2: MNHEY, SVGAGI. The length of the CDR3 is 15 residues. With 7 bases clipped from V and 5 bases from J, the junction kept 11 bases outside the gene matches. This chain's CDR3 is CASIPSRGQGNEQYF. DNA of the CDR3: TGTGCCAGCATCCCTAGCCGGGGACAGGGGAACGAGCAGTACTTC.

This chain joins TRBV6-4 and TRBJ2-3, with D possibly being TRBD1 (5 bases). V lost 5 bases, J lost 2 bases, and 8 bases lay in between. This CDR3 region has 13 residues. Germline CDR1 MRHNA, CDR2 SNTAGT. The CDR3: CASSQQATDTQYF. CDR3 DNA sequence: TGTGCCAGCAGTCAACAGGCCACAGATACGCAGTATTTT.